Below, 9 T cell receptor beta chains from the same sample are listed, as sequenced in a study of blood T cells in healthy people across ages. A sample-barcoded 5' primer and a J-beta primer mix were used in a second PCR of roughly 7 to 11 cycles. One entry per CDR3 protein results from TCRdb running MiXCR on the 5' RACE reads. The table shows approximately 1,000,000 distinct CDR3 sequences, with more than 40% occurring only once. The specimen sequenced was blood. The source is a woman aged 55-70 years in good health.

The chain recombines TRBV20-1 with TRBJ1-2; D is unresolved. This CDR3 has 14 residues. Germline loops: CDR1 DFQATT, CDR2 SNEGSKA (reference sequence). Between the trimmed V and J ends, which lost 3 bases and 4 bases, there was a span of 15 bases. The CDR3 protein is CSASVGLKSYGYTF. The CDR3 bases are TGCAGTGCTAGCGTAGGGCTAAAGTCCTATGGCTACACCTTC.

The chain links TRBV29-1 to TRBJ1-2; weak D call: TRBD1 (5 bases). V lost 1 base and J 7 bases, leaving 16 bases between the germline ends. CDR1 is SQVTM and CDR2 is ANQGSEA in the germline V gene. The CDR3 has 14 amino acids. CDR3 sequence: CSVEVPRAGGGYTF. The CDR3 nucleotides are TGCAGCGTTGAAGTCCCTCGGGCCGGGGGTGGCTACACCTTC.

This clonotype was observed a handful of times. The chain is built from TRBV27 and TRBJ2-1; 12 positions match TRBD2. Germline V CDR1 and CDR2: MNHEY, SMNVEV (reference sequence). V shed 6 bases and J 7 bases; nucleotides not matched to a gene: 10. The CDR3 is 16 residues long. DNA of the CDR3: TGTGCCAGCAGAAAGGCAGGGCTAGCGGGGGGGAATGAGCAGTTCTTC. Protein sequence: CASRKAGLAGGNEQFF.

This sequence joins TRBV20-1 and TRBJ1-2; D may be TRBD1 (6 bases). The CDR3 extends over 12 amino acids. Germline V gene sequence: CDR1 DFQATT, CDR2 SNEGSKA (reference sequence). Trimming took off 5 bases at V and 7 bases at J, with 14 bases between the two ends. This chain's CDR3 is CSASQGSRGYTF. The DNA for the CDR3 is TGCAGTGCTTCACAGGGATCTCGTGGCTACACCTTC.

Remarks on this clonotype: A read error may account for a junction end that differs from germline. The chain is built from TRBV4-2 and TRBJ2-1; a weak D match, TRBD2 (6 bases). The CDR3 loop spans 16 amino acids. Per the germline V gene, CDR1 is LGHNA and CDR2 is YNFKEQ. Written as DNA, the CDR3 is TGTGCCAGCAGCCAAGATCAAGGAGGGGCCTACGATGAGCAGTTCTTC. This gives the protein CASSQDQGGAYDEQFF.

For this clonotype: A junction boundary mismatches the germline segment, possibly from a read error. The V and J genes are TRBV30 and TRBJ1-2; D perhaps matches TRBD1 (6 bases). CDR3 length: 12 amino acids. The germline V gene has CDR1 GTSNPN and CDR2 SVGIG (reference sequence). CDR3: CAWKRDTYGCTF. CDR3 in DNA: TGTGCCTGGAAGAGGGACACCTATGGCTGCACCTTC.

The chain uses TRBV6-5 and TRBJ2-7; 8 nucleotides agree with TRBD1. The CDR3 has 16 residues. Germline CDR1 is MNHEY and CDR2 is SVGAGI. After removal of 0 bases from V and 3 bases from J, the junction contained 7 bases not matched to a gene. The CDR3, as DNA: TGTGCCAGCAGTTACTCGGTAGGGACAGGAATCTACGAGCAGTACTTC. It specifies CASSYSVGTGIYEQYF.

The chain links TRBV4-1 to TRBJ1-2; D is unclear. The CDR3 runs to 15 residues. The germline V gene encodes CDR1 MGHRA and CDR2 YSYEKL. Trimming took off 0 bases at V and 1 base at J, with 9 bases between the two ends. For the CDR3, the DNA is TGCGCCAGCAGCCAAGAGGGGAGCAGTAACTATGGCTACACCTTC. Translating gives CASSQEGSSNYGYTF.

For the CDR3, the DNA is TGCGCCAGCAGCTCAGGGGGTCTGGACACCGGGGAGCTGTTTTTT. Its translation: CASSSGGLDTGELFF. The genes are TRBV5-1 and TRBJ2-2, with 7 bases aligning to TRBD1. Losses at the gene ends were 3 bases for V and 3 bases for J; bases not matched to a gene: 5. CDR1 is SGHRS and CDR2 is YFSETQ in the germline V gene. This CDR3 region has 15 residues. The full variable domain, its missing parts supplied by reference TRBV5-1 and TRBJ2-2, is KAGVTQTPRYLIKTRGQQVTLSCSPISGHRSVSWYQQTPGQGLQFLFEYFSETQRNKGNFPGRFSGRQFSNSRSEMNVSTLELGDSALYLCASSSGGLDTGELFFGEGSRLTVL.